Listed here is a single T cell receptor (beta chain). This specimen comes from a study of control samples from healthy donors and cancer patients. The table came from immunoSEQ multiplex PCR; TCRdb's copy has only in-frame clones and leaves some out. The table lists around 92,000 clones, approximately 78% of them singletons, with 1.5% to 2.5% in the top ten. The CDR3 extends over 16 amino acids. Deletions cut 2 bases from V and 0 bases from J, with 12 bases between. The germline gives CDR1 SGDLS, CDR2 YYNGEE. This sequence originates from a man between 60 and 70 years old in good health. The sample was blood. The chain uses TRBV9 and TRBJ1-3; D perhaps matches TRBD1 (6 bases). The CDR3 nucleotides read TGTGCCAGCAGCGTCGAGGACAGCCCCTCTGGAAACACCATATATTTT. Protein product: CASSVEDSPSGNTIYF.